This T cell receptor beta chain appears in the sequencing data of a study of memory CD4+ T cells and cytomegalovirus serostatus. The table came from immunoSEQ multiplex PCR; TCRdb's copy has only in-frame clones and leaves some out. The sample lists about 82,000 clones; around 80% were seen once. Single viable CD3+CD4+CD8-CD45RO+ cells were sorted as the memory CD4+ T cells. Germline V gives CDR1 SGHTS, CDR2 YDEGEE. V was pared by 0 bases and J by 6 bases, with 22 bases between. CDR3 length equals 19 residues. Input material: memory CD4+ T cells from blood. The rearrangement uses TRBV5-8 and TRBJ2-6; D is unresolved. The origin of this receptor is an adult in good health and CMV-seronegative. The CDR3 DNA reads TGTGCCAGCAGCTTGGCGATTGGACCTCCACTCTATGAGGCCAACGTCCTGACTTTC. It encodes CASSLAIGPPLYEANVLTF.